The 3 T cell receptor beta chains presented below share a single source sample, sequenced in a study of cytomegalovirus exposure and HLA in healthy donors. The PCR was carried out with 60 Vbeta primers and 13 Jbeta primers. TCRdb's table, derived via immunoSEQ multiplex PCR, lists solely in-frame clones and lacks some. This sample yields around 140,000 clones, of which approximately 80% are seen a single time; approximately 2.4% belongs to the top ten. What was sequenced was PBMCs. The source of these receptors is a male donor in good health and CMV-seronegative.

This rearrangement joins TRBV15 to TRBJ2-7, with D unresolved. V shed 4 bases and J shed 6 bases, with 13 bases lying between them. The CDR3 is made up of 13 amino acids. The V gene's germline CDR1 is LNHNV and CDR2 YYDKDF (reference sequence). The CDR3 DNA reads as TGTGCCACCAGCACCGGCCTGGGCCCCGAGCAGTACTTC. Translated: CATSTGLGPEQYF.

This clone was seen a few times. V usage is TRBV4-1 and J usage is TRBJ2-2; perhaps TRBD2 as D (5 bases). The CDR3 length is 16 residues. V lost 2 bases and J lost 3, with 13 bases in between. The germline gives CDR1 MGHRA, CDR2 YSYEKL. CDR3 sequence (DNA): TGCGCCAGCAGCCAATGGAAAGGGAGACACACCGGGGAGCTGTTTTTT. This encodes CASSQWKGRHTGELFF.

The genes are TRBV6-5 and TRBJ1-5; no definite D call. Trimming took 0 bases from V and 7 from J, leaving 7 bases between them. CDR3 length: 13 residues. Per the germline V gene, CDR1 is MNHEY and CDR2 is SVGAGI. In DNA form, the CDR3 reads TGTGCCAGCAGTTACTCATCCGGGCAGCCCCAGCATTTT. Its translation: CASSYSSGQPQHF.